These 21 T cell receptor beta chains came from one sample sequenced in a study of metastatic and nonmetastatic thyroid tumors (dated by TCRdb to 2020 to 2021). Library preparation employed PCR. Data came from an Illumina HiSeq 4000. The public sequencing data were trimmed at Q25 with fastp and processed into clonotypes with MiXCR by TCRdb, which kept only in-frame beta chains. Present in this sample are 25,000 to 30,000 clones, roughly 17% of which were seen just once. Of the sample, about 4.2% is held by the ten largest clones. Before undergoing thyroid surgery, none of the patients had been given any kind of treatment. The sequencing input was blood. Receptors originate from a female donor with papillary thyroid cancer or a benign thyroid nodule (not recorded which). Some clones in this sample may be carry-over from other donors' samples.

This clone was found many times. The gene calls are TRBV11-2 and TRBJ1-4, with 8 bases lining up with TRBD1. In germline, CDR1 is SGHAT, CDR2 FQNNGV. The CDR3 is 16 residues long. J gave up 8 bases and V 5 bases, and 13 bases lay outside the gene matches. The CDR3 coding sequence is TGTGCCAGCAGCCCACGGAGCGACAGGGGTGAAGAAAAACTGTTTTTT. Encoded protein: CASSPRSDRGEEKLFF.

This clone was seen repeatedly, ten times or more. The V and J genes are TRBV4-2 and TRBJ2-7; no clear D gene. Germline V gene data show CDR1 as LGHNA and CDR2 as YNFKEQ. This CDR3 is 17 amino acids long. Trimming left V 0 bases short and J 1 base short, with 16 bases between. The DNA for the CDR3 is TGTGCCAGCAGCCAAGAGGTTAGGATACAGACATCCTACGAGCAGTACTTC. It specifies CASSQEVRIQTSYEQYF.

Many counts were recorded for this clone. This rearrangement joins TRBV2 to TRBJ1-5; D remains unclear. The germline V and J ends were trimmed by 9 bases and 5 bases, with 11 bases remaining between them. The CDR3 extends over 12 amino acids. Germline CDR1 is SNHLY and CDR2 is FYNNEI. The CDR3: CASQAVDQPQHF. DNA for the CDR3: TGTGCCAGTCAAGCCGTCGATCAGCCCCAGCATTTT. Full variable domain (rest looked up from reference TRBV2 and TRBJ1-5): EPEVTQTPSHQVTQMGQEVILRCVPISNHLYFYWYRQILGQKVEFLVSFYNNEISEKSEIFDDQFSVERPDGSNFTLKIRSTKLEDSAMYFCASQAVDQPQHFGDGTRLSIL.

This clone was picked up many times. The chain is built from TRBV3-1 and TRBJ1-1; D call uncertain. Germline values: CDR1 LGHDT, CDR2 YNNKEL (reference sequence). The CDR3 loop spans 13 amino acids. Trimming removed 0 bases from V and 5 bases from J, with 7 bases in between. CDR3 sequence reads: CASSQDGGTEAFF. The CDR3 DNA reads TGTGCCAGCAGCCAAGATGGTGGGACTGAAGCTTTCTTT.

This clone was counted only a few times. A much larger clonotype is one base distant, so this may be a read error. Distinct nucleotide sequences in the sample also encode this CDR3. CDR3 region: CASSTGQGTWGYTF. The DNA of the CDR3 is TGCGCCAGCAGCACCGGTCAGGGGACTTGGGGCTACACCTTC. This rearrangement joins TRBV14 to TRBJ1-2; D possibly corresponds to TRBD1 (6 bases). The germline gives CDR1 SGHDN, CDR2 FVKESK. The CDR3 sequence is 14 residues long.

This clone was seen more than once but under ten times. The chain has TRBV6-2 or TRBV6-3 and TRBJ1-3; D is unclear. Trimming removed 0 bases at V and 7 bases at J, with 13 bases between. This CDR3 is built from 15 residues. Germline CDR1 MNHEY, CDR2 SVGEGT. The CDR3 reads CASSYSVGGWNTIYF. The CDR3 DNA sequence: TGTGCCAGCAGTTACTCTGTGGGAGGGTGGAACACCATATATTTT.

In the case of this clone: With a much larger clone just one base away, this may be a read error. The gene calls are TRBV3-1 and TRBJ2-3, with 11 bases fitting TRBD2. Germline CDR1 and CDR2: LGHDT and YNNKEL (reference sequence). The CDR3 is made up of 15 amino acids. The CDR3 loop is CASIQLAGVADTQYF. The CDR3 region has the DNA TGTGCCAGCATCCAACTAGCGGGAGTAGCAGATACGCAGTATTTT.

This clone qualifies as medium-sized (0.01 to 0.1%). The chain links TRBV30 to TRBJ2-3; a possible D gene is TRBD1 (5 bases). Trimming took off 5 bases at V and 0 bases at J, with 9 bases between the two ends. Per germline, CDR1 GTSNPN and CDR2 SVGIG (reference sequence). The CDR3 length is 13 residues. Here the CDR3 reads CAWAGPSTDTQYF. CDR3 bases: TGTGCCTGGGCAGGGCCCAGCACAGATACGCAGTATTTT.

The genes are TRBV12-3 or TRBV12-4 and TRBJ1-1; 7 bases fit TRBD1. J was trimmed by 3 bases and V by 2 bases; bases with no gene match: 12. CDR3 length: 17 amino acids. CDR3 DNA sequence: TGTGCCAGCAGTTTATCCCCAAGGACAGGATCGGACACTGAAGCTTTCTTT. Its protein product is CASSLSPRTGSDTEAFF.

This clone appeared many times. The chain combines TRBV12-5 with TRBJ2-7; D remains ambiguous. CDR1 LGHNT and CDR2 FRNRAP come from the germline V gene. This CDR3 is built from 13 residues. Trimming took 4 bases from V and 0 from J, leaving 7 bases between them. CDR3 sequence: CASGSQDSYEQYF. The CDR3 DNA reads TGTGCTAGTGGTTCGCAGGACTCCTACGAGCAGTACTTC.

This clone was detected many times. The chain employs TRBV7-3 and TRBJ1-2; no firm D call. CDR3 length equals 14 residues. V was shortened by 5 bases and J by 6 bases, with 16 bases between the two germline ends. Germline CDR1 SGHTA, CDR2 FQGTGA. The CDR3: CASSPAAPLNGYTF. The CDR3 bases are TGTGCCAGCAGCCCTGCCGCCCCTCTGAATGGCTACACCTTC. The variable domain in full, with the rest retrieved from reference TRBV7-3 and TRBJ1-2, is GAGVSQTPSNKVTEKGKYVELRCDPISGHTALYWYRQSLGQGPEFLIYFQGTGAADDSGLPNDRFFAVRPEGSVSTLKIQRTERGDSAVYLCASSPAAPLNGYTFGSGTRLTVV.

This clone was detected many times. Other DNA sequences from this sample encode an identical CDR3 as well. The chain recombines TRBV6-1 with TRBJ2-3, with 12 bases identical to TRBD2. V was clipped by 2 bases and J by 4 bases; unmatched bases: 1. Per germline, CDR1 MNHNS and CDR2 SASEGT. The length of the CDR3 is 15 residues. CDR3 nucleotide sequence: TGTGCCAGCAGTGAACTAGCGGGAGGGCCAGATACGCAGTATTTT. It yields the protein CASSELAGGPDTQYF.

This clone qualifies as medium-sized. Other DNA sequences in the same sample also yield this CDR3. The CDR3, as DNA: TGTGCCAGCAGTCGACTAGCGGGAGGGCCTGGCGAGCAGTACTTC. Translation: CASSRLAGGPGEQYF. This chain uses TRBV2 with TRBJ2-7; 14 bases align to TRBD2. The trim removed 5 bases at V and 6 bases at J, leaving 6 bases unmatched. This CDR3 comprises 15 residues. CDR1 is SNHLY, CDR2 FYNNEI, per germline.

The table lists this clone with a few counts. This chain joins TRBV6-1 and TRBJ2-7; D is tentatively TRBD1 or TRBD2 (5 bases each). Between the trimmed V and J ends, which lost 7 bases and 2 bases, there was a span of 24 bases. In germline, CDR1 is MNHNS, CDR2 SASEGT. CDR3 length equals 17 residues. CDR3 amino acids: CASIRKAGGSGPYEQYF. Here the CDR3 DNA reads TGTGCCAGCATTCGGAAGGCTGGGGGTTCAGGGCCCTACGAGCAGTACTTC.

This clone was counted at least ten times. The chain couples TRBV30 to TRBJ2-1, with a tentative D call TRBD2 (6 bases). This CDR3 has 14 amino acids. The germline gives CDR1 GTSNPN, CDR2 SVGIG (reference sequence). V shed 1 base and J shed 0 bases, with 7 bases lying between them. CDR3 DNA sequence: TGTGCCTGGAGTGGCGGGACCTCCTACAATGAGCAGTTCTTC. Translation gives CAWSGGTSYNEQFF.

As for this clone: Within the sample, other DNA sequences also encode this same CDR3. The chain uses TRBV27 and TRBJ1-5; possible D gene TRBD1, 5 bases. Germline assignment: CDR1 MNHEY and CDR2 SMNVEV (reference sequence). The length of the CDR3 is 13 residues. V was clipped by 6 bases and J by 9 bases, with 15 bases between them. The CDR3 sequence is CASSRGSLGPQHF. The CDR3 coding sequence is TGTGCCAGCAGCCGGGGGTCCTTAGGGCCCCAGCATTTT.

This clone was recorded at least ten times. An end of the junction does not agree with germline; a read error may underlie this. The chain couples TRBV7-7 to TRBJ2-3, with 11 positions matching TRBD2. Germline CDR1 and CDR2: SSHAT and FNYEAQ (reference sequence). CDR3 length equals 15 residues. The CDR3 coding sequence is TGTGCTAGCAGCCCACTAGCGGGAGTTCCAGATACGCAGTATTTT. Amino acid sequence: CASSPLAGVPDTQYF.

This clone was detected many times. The rearrangement joins TRBV6-1 to TRBJ2-6; maybe TRBD1 (6 bases). CDR3 length: 17 amino acids. V was pared by 6 bases and J by 0 bases, with 15 bases between. Germline V gene sequence: CDR1 MNHNS, CDR2 SASEGT. The CDR3 DNA follows: TGTGCCAGCAGCCCCCCAGGGGCCCCCTCTGGGGCCAACGTCCTGACTTTC. Protein product: CASSPPGAPSGANVLTF.

This clone occurred many times. The V call is TRBV20-1, the J call TRBJ2-3, with 8 bases that match TRBD2. This CDR3 region has 14 residues. Looked up from germline, CDR1 is DFQATT and CDR2 is SNEGSKA (reference sequence). J lost 4 bases, V lost 3 bases, and 6 bases had no gene match. The chain's CDR3 is CSARSGSKADTQYF. CDR3 DNA sequence: TGCAGTGCTAGGAGCGGGAGTAAAGCAGATACGCAGTATTTT.

There are a few counts of this clone. Sequence at one end of the junction differs from germline and may be a read error. The rearrangement joins TRBV6-6 to TRBJ2-2; 8 positions match TRBD2. Germline loops: CDR1 MNHNY, CDR2 SVGAGI (reference sequence). There are 17 residues in the CDR3. The CDR3 bases are TGCGCCAGCAGTTACTCGGGGGGACCAGCGGGAGCCGGGGAGCTGTTTTTT. It encodes CASSYSGGPAGAGELFF.

This clone was seen ten or more times. The chain is built from TRBV7-9 and TRBJ2-5; TRBD2 aligns across 11 bases. The CDR3 is 13 residues long. Unmatched junction bases numbered 5, after V lost 4 bases and J lost 10 bases. CDR1 and CDR2 from the germline V gene are SEHNR and FQNEAQ (reference sequence). CDR3 region: CASSSLAGGHQYF. CDR3 coding DNA: TGTGCCAGCAGCTCCCTAGCGGGAGGTCACCAGTACTTC.